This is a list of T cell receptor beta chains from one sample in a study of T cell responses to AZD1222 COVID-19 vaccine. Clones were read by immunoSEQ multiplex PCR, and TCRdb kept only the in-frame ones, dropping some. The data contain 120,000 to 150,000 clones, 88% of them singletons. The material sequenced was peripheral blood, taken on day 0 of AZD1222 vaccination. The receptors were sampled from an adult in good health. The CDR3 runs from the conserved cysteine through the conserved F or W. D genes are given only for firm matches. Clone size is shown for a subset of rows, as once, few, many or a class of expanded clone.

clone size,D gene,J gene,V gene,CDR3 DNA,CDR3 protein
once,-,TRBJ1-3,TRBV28,TGTGCCAGCAGTACGCCTCAGGGGAGAAACTCTGGAAACACCATATATTTT,CASSTPQGRNSGNTIYF
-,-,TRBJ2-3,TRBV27,TGTGCCAGCAGTTTAATGTTCACAGATACGCAGTATTTT,CASSLMFTDTQYF
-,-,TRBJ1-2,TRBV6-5,TGTGCCAGCAGCCCGGTTGGCGCCGGGAACTATGGCTACACCTTC,CASSPVGAGNYGYTF
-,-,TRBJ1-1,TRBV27,TGTGCCAGCAGTTTCCCGGGACAGAACACTGAAGCTTTCTTT,CASSFPGQNTEAFF
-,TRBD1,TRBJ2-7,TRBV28,TGTGCCAGCCGCTGGACAGGGGGCAACGAGCAGTACTTC,CASRWTGGNEQYF
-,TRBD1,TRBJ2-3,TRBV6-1,TGTGCCAGCAGTGAAGATACTAGGGCGTTGGGGCGACAGGGGGTAGTGGATACGCAGTATTTT,CASSEDTRALGRQGVVDTQYF
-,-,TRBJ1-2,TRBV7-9,TGTGCCAGCAGCTCTTTAGATCGGTCTAACTATGGCTACACCTTC,CASSSLDRSNYGYTF
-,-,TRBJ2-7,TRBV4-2,TGTGCCAGCAGCCAAAGCTCGGGAAGCGCCTACGAGCAGTACTTC,CASSQSSGSAYEQYF
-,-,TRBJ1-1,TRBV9,TGTGCCAGCAGCGTAGAGTTAGGGGGGTCCACTGAAGCTTTCTTT,CASSVELGGSTEAFF
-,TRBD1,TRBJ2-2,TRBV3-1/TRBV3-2,TGTGCCAGCAGCCAAGATCAGACGACAGGGGCCCTCACCGGGGAGCTGTTTTTT,CASSQDQTTGALTGELFF
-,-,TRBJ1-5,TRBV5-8,TGTGCCAGCAGCAGTACAGGGAGGGATCAGCCCCAGCATTTT,CASSSTGRDQPQHF
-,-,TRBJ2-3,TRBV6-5,TGTGCCAGCAGTTTCATACTGAGCACAGATACGCAGTATTTT,CASSFILSTDTQYF
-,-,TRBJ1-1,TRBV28,TGTGCCAGCAGGGATGCGGGGGCGAACACTGAAGCTTTCTTT,CASRDAGANTEAFF
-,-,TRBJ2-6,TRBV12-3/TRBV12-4,TGTGCCAGTTCTGGGGCCAACGTCCTGACTTTC,CASSGANVLTF
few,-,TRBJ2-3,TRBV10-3,TGTGCCATCAGTGACCCCCGGGACTTCGAACCAGATACGCAGTATTTT,CAISDPRDFEPDTQYF
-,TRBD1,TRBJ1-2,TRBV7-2,TGTGCCAGCAGCTTAGGGGACAGGGGTGATTTTTACTATGGCTACACCTTC,CASSLGDRGDFYYGYTF